The 26 T cell receptor beta chains listed next were all sequenced from one sample in a study of blood T cell repertoires in COVID-19. Sequenced by immunoSEQ multiplex PCR; TCRdb stores in-frame clones only, minus some. The table lists roughly 180,000 clones, 82% of them singletons. The sequencing sample was made of PBMCs or T cells enriched from blood (not recorded which). The source is a man between 60 and 75 years old who had recovered from COVID-19.

The chain employs TRBV2 and TRBJ2-7; TRBD1 aligns across 8 bases. This CDR3 spans 14 amino acids. Looked up from germline, CDR1 is SNHLY and CDR2 is FYNNEI. V trimming: 6 bases; J trimming: 0 bases; junction bases outside the gene matches: 4. As DNA, the CDR3 is TGTGCCAGCAGGGTGACAGGGGTCTCCTACGAGCAGTACTTC. Translation gives CASRVTGVSYEQYF.

The CDR3 sequence: CAIPVMQGFEKLFF. CDR3 nucleotides: TGTGCCATCCCCGTAATGCAGGGGTTTGAAAAACTGTTTTTT. This sequence joins TRBV2 and TRBJ1-4; TRBD1 might be the D (6 bases). The V and J ends lost 10 bases and 7 bases respectively, with 19 bases between them. CDR3 length: 14 amino acids. Germline assignment: CDR1 SNHLY and CDR2 FYNNEI.

In nucleotides, the CDR3 is TGTGCCAGCAGTTCCCCCCCCGGGAGCGGGGAGCAGTACTTC. This gives the protein CASSSPPGSGEQYF. The chain uses TRBV28 and TRBJ2-7, with D possibly being TRBD2 (6 bases). Trimming took off 4 bases at V and 7 bases at J, with 17 bases between the two ends. Germline CDR1 reads MDHEN; CDR2 reads SYDVKM. There are 14 residues in the CDR3.

This clone was seen just once. The chain has TRBV19 and TRBJ2-3; TRBD1 might be the D (6 bases). This CDR3 region has 15 residues. Germline CDR1 LNHDA, CDR2 SQIVND (reference sequence). Trimming stripped 3 bases from V and 3 bases from J, with 13 bases between. The CDR3 sequence is CASSMGVQGTDTQYF. DNA of the CDR3: TGTGCCAGTAGTATGGGGGTTCAGGGGACAGATACGCAGTATTTT.

The chain carries TRBV18 and TRBJ1-4; D uncertain. CDR1 KGHSH and CDR2 LQKENI come from the germline V gene. V lost 3 bases, J lost 6 bases, and 14 bases lay in between. The CDR3 sequence is 15 residues long. The CDR3 sequence is CASSPSAGLDEKLFF. The CDR3 DNA reads TGTGCCAGCTCACCCTCGGCGGGATTGGATGAAAAACTGTTTTTT.

This chain connects TRBV6-5 to TRBJ2-7; TRBD2 is a possible D gene (6 bases). Trimming took off 0 bases at V and 0 bases at J, with 12 bases between the two ends. The CDR3 extends over 16 amino acids. Germline CDR1 MNHEY, CDR2 SVGAGI. The CDR3 DNA reads TGTGCCAGCAGTTACTCTAGTGGGAGGAGCTCCTACGAGCAGTACTTC. It translates to CASSYSSGRSSYEQYF.

The V gene is TRBV14, the J gene TRBJ1-1; 12 bases are shared with TRBD1. Germline CDR1 reads SGHDN; CDR2 reads FVKESK. The junction had 15 bases not matched to a gene; V was cut back by 1 base and J by 6 bases. The CDR3 consists of 19 residues. As DNA, the CDR3 is TGTGCCAGCAGCCAAGCTTTCCCGGGACAGGGGGCGCGGGGCGCTGAAGCTTTCTTT. Translation gives CASSQAFPGQGARGAEAFF.

This clone was observed a single time. The chain carries TRBV20-1 and TRBJ2-7; 15 bases agree with TRBD2. This CDR3 comprises 15 residues. Germline V lookup: CDR1 DFQATT, CDR2 SNEGSKA (reference sequence). The trim removed 5 bases at V and 2 bases at J, leaving 4 bases unmatched. CDR3: CSAGGLAGGTYEQYF. CDR3 in DNA: TGCAGTGCTGGTGGACTAGCGGGAGGGACCTACGAGCAGTACTTC.

The chain is built from TRBV10-3 and TRBJ2-2, with TRBD2 matching over 7 bases. The CDR3 consists of 14 residues. Trimming at V came to 2 bases and at J to 7 bases, leaving 4 bases not matched to a gene. CDR1 ENHRY and CDR2 SYGVKD come from the germline V gene. The chain's CDR3 is CAISEGGVSGELFF. In DNA, the CDR3 is TGTGCCATCAGTGAGGGGGGGGTAAGCGGGGAGCTGTTTTTT.

The CDR3 region has the DNA TGTGCCAGCAGTGACCGGGGGGGGGATACGCAGTATTTT. Residues: CASSDRGGDTQYF. The chain recombines TRBV12-3 or TRBV12-4 with TRBJ2-3, with TRBD2 identical over 8 bases. V gave up 5 bases and J gave up 6 bases; unmatched junction bases: 4. The CDR3 consists of 13 residues.

The rearrangement links TRBV28 to TRBJ1-6, with 9 positions matching TRBD1. The V segment lost 6 bases and the J segment 9 bases; nucleotides outside the gene matches: 6. Germline V gene data show CDR1 as MDHEN and CDR2 as SYDVKM. CDR3 size: 14 residues. The CDR3 loop reads CASREQGARSPLHF. The CDR3 coding sequence is TGTGCCAGCAGGGAACAGGGGGCGCGTTCACCCCTCCACTTT.

This clone was counted only a few times. The V gene is TRBV7-2, the J gene TRBJ1-6, with 8 positions matching TRBD1. Germline assignment: CDR1 SGHTA and CDR2 FQGNSA. This CDR3 contains 16 residues. The V and J ends lost 0 bases and 4 bases, in that order; junction bases with no gene match: 2. CDR3 sequence: CASSLATGGYNSPLHF. CDR3 coding DNA: TGTGCCAGCAGCTTAGCCACAGGGGGTTATAATTCACCCCTCCACTTT.

J is TRBJ1-1 and V is TRBV5-1, with 8 nucleotides matching TRBD1. With 0 bases clipped from V and 6 bases from J, the junction kept 7 bases outside the gene matches. There are 15 residues in the CDR3. Germline CDR1 SGHRS, CDR2 YFSETQ. This chain's CDR3 is CASSLVQGARAEAFF. For the CDR3, the DNA is TGCGCCAGCAGCTTGGTCCAGGGGGCGCGGGCTGAAGCTTTCTTT.

This clone was detected only once. The chain is built from TRBV7-2 and TRBJ1-1, with D possibly matching TRBD1 (5 bases). The V gene's germline CDR1 is SGHTA and CDR2 FQGNSA. The CDR3 totals 15 residues. Trimming shortened V by 1 base and J by 1 base, and 10 bases separated the two germline ends. The CDR3 DNA is TGTGCCAGCAGCTTAGACTACAGGAAGAACACTGAAGCTTTCTTT. Translated: CASSLDYRKNTEAFF.

The chain recombines TRBV27 with TRBJ1-5; 9 nucleotides align to TRBD1. The trim removed 3 bases at V and 7 bases at J, leaving 10 bases unmatched. The germline V gene has CDR1 MNHEY and CDR2 SMNVEV (reference sequence). This CDR3 region has 16 residues. CDR3 in amino acids: CASSFMGTGGRQPQHF. In DNA, the CDR3 is TGTGCCAGCAGTTTTATGGGCACAGGGGGCCGACAGCCCCAGCATTTT.

The chain recombines TRBV28 with TRBJ1-2, with a tentative D call TRBD1 (5 bases). Trimming took 4 bases from V and 4 from J, leaving 16 bases between them. CDR3 length equals 15 residues. Germline-derived CDR1 and CDR2 are MDHEN and SYDVKM. CDR3 sequence: CASSSPRRAVYGYTF. The DNA of the CDR3 is TGTGCCAGCAGTTCCCCCCGCAGGGCGGTCTATGGCTACACCTTC.

The chain uses TRBV11-3 and TRBJ2-3, with 8 positions matching TRBD1. Germline-derived CDR1 and CDR2 are SGHNT and YENEEA. Trimming cost V 1 base and J 6 bases; bases outside gene matches: 3. The length of the CDR3 is 14 residues. CDR3 sequence reads: CASSLAGGSDTQYF. The CDR3 DNA follows: TGTGCCAGCAGCTTAGCAGGGGGCTCGGATACGCAGTATTTT.

The chain joins TRBV5-1 to TRBJ1-2, with TRBD1 matching 7 bases. Trimming removed 4 bases from V and 0 bases from J; junction bases left unmatched: 6. The CDR3 is made up of 15 amino acids. Germline-derived CDR1 and CDR2 are SGHRS and YFSETQ. The CDR3 sequence: CASSPGTDTNYGYTF. CDR3 nucleotide sequence: TGCGCCAGCAGCCCCGGGACAGATACTAACTATGGCTACACCTTC.

CDR3 in DNA: TGCGCCAGCAGCTTGGATAGCGGGTCGCACAATGAGCAGTTCTTC. This codes for CASSLDSGSHNEQFF. This chain joins TRBV5-1 and TRBJ2-1; 7 nucleotides align to TRBD2. Trimming at V came to 0 bases and at J to 5 bases, leaving 5 bases not matched to a gene. This CDR3 contains 15 residues. The germline V gene has CDR1 SGHRS and CDR2 YFSETQ. Based on the CDR3 plus reference TRBV5-1 and TRBJ2-1, the full variable domain is KAGVTQTPRYLIKTRGQQVTLSCSPISGHRSVSWYQQTPGQGLQFLFEYFSETQRNKGNFPGRFSGRQFSNSRSEMNVSTLELGDSALYLCASSLDSGSHNEQFFGPGTRLTVL.

The CDR3 DNA reads as TGCGCCAGCAGCTTGCGTTCCTCACAGACCGGGGAGCTGTTTTTT. It codes for CASSLRSSQTGELFF. The chain couples TRBV5-1 to TRBJ2-2; D is undetermined. The germline V and J ends were trimmed by 1 base and 5 bases, with 12 bases remaining between them. Per germline, CDR1 SGHRS and CDR2 YFSETQ. This CDR3 contains 15 residues.

The rearrangement joins TRBV27 to TRBJ2-1; 7 bases map to TRBD2. The germline CDR1 and CDR2 sequences are MNHEY and SMNVEV (reference sequence). The CDR3 covers 15 residues. V shed 0 bases and J 2 bases; nucleotides not matched to a gene: 1. For the CDR3, the DNA is TGTGCCAGCAGTTTATCGCTAGCGGCCTACAATGAGCAGTTCTTC. Protein: CASSLSLAAYNEQFF.

The rearrangement uses TRBV30 and TRBJ1-6; D might be TRBD1 (5 bases). The CDR3 loop spans 13 amino acids. In germline, CDR1 is GTSNPN, CDR2 SVGIG (reference sequence). V gave up 4 bases and J gave up 6 bases, with 10 bases separating them. CDR3 loop: CAWTGSSNSPLHF. The CDR3 DNA follows: TGTGCCTGGACAGGGTCGTCTAATTCACCCCTCCACTTT.

The chain has TRBV5-5 and TRBJ1-4, with 8 bases fitting TRBD1. The CDR3 spans 16 residues. Trimming at V came to 1 base and at J to 3 bases, leaving 5 bases not matched to a gene. Germline CDR1 SGHKS, CDR2 YYEKEE (reference sequence). The CDR3 nucleotides are TGTGCCAGCAGCTTGCCAGGGGGCAGTTCTAATGAAAAACTGTTTTTT. It codes for CASSLPGGSSNEKLFF.

This chain links TRBV2 with TRBJ2-7; D is ambiguous. This CDR3 is built from 12 residues. Germline V gives CDR1 SNHLY, CDR2 FYNNEI. V lost 4 bases, J lost 2 bases, and 6 bases lay in between. In nucleotides, the CDR3 is TGTGCCAGCAGTGCAAGAGCCTACGAGCAGTACTTC. Translating gives CASSARAYEQYF.

J is TRBJ2-1 and V is TRBV18; TRBD2 aligns across 12 bases. The trim removed 3 bases at V and 6 bases at J, leaving 12 bases unmatched. This CDR3 contains 18 residues. Germline CDR1 is KGHSH and CDR2 is LQKENI. CDR3 sequence reads: CASSPLKRLAGASNEQFF. As DNA, the CDR3 is TGTGCCAGCTCACCTCTAAAGAGACTAGCGGGGGCTTCCAATGAGCAGTTCTTC.

The gene calls are TRBV5-1 and TRBJ2-4, with 7 bases aligning to TRBD1. V lost 0 bases, J lost 12 bases, and 15 bases stayed unmatched. The CDR3 is 16 amino acids. Germline CDR1 SGHRS, CDR2 YFSETQ. The CDR3 here is CASSLARGQRTQYQYF. The CDR3 DNA is TGCGCCAGCAGCTTGGCAAGGGGGCAGCGCACTCAATATCAGTACTTC.